The clone carrying this T cell receptor beta chain came up many times. This entry is derived from a study of CXCR3 chemokines and chemotherapy response in bladder cancer. Germline V gene sequence: CDR1 MDHEN, CDR2 SYDVKM. V lost 7 bases and J 2 bases, leaving 20 bases between the germline ends. The CDR3 contains 16 residues. Each CDR3 protein is one row after TCRdb ran MiXCR on the PCR reads. Among 8,000 to 10,000 distinct CDR3 sequences listed, 23% were seen once. The sample was taken from a patient whose treatment included neoadjuvant chemotherapy. The clonotype was recovered from a human donor with bladder cancer that did not respond to neoadjuvant chemotherapy. This chain uses TRBV28 with TRBJ2-5, with D unclear. The CDR3 protein is CASTIFPARGQETQYF. The CDR3 DNA sequence: TGTGCCAGCACTATTTTCCCCGCCCGCGGACAAGAGACCCAGTACTTC.